A selection of T cell receptor beta chains follows, all from one sample in a study of blood T cell repertoires in COVID-19. Assay: immunoSEQ multiplex PCR; the TCRdb copy retains only in-frame clones and omits some. The table records 35,000 to 50,000 clones, over 75% of them present only once. Sequencing was carried out using peripheral blood. These receptors all stem from a human donor in a cohort sampled during active COVID-19. Both conserved end residues are part of each CDR3. Each record gives: J gene, V gene, clone size, D gene, CDR3 DNA, CDR3 protein. A D gene is named only where the DNA matches it firmly. Size is omitted from some rows. Given values are once, few, many or a class for expanded clones.

TRBJ2-7	TRBV9	-	-	TGTGCCAGCAGCGTAGGACAGCACCCCTACGAGCAGTACTTC	CASSVGQHPYEQYF
TRBJ1-1	TRBV11-2	once	-	TGTGCCAGCAGCTTGGGGGGGACGCAGGAAGCTTTCTTT	CASSLGGTQEAFF
TRBJ1-2	TRBV3-1/TRBV3-2	-	-	TGTGCCAGCAGCCAAGCAAGGGGCTATGGCTACACCTTC	CASSQARGYGYTF
TRBJ1-2	TRBV28	-	TRBD1	TGTGCCAGCAGTTTATCAGGGGGCGGGAGCTATGGCTACACCTTC	CASSLSGGGSYGYTF
TRBJ1-1	TRBV3-1/TRBV3-2	few	-	TGTGCCAGCAAGCGAGGGGGATCGAACACTGAAGCTTTCTTT	CASKRGGSNTEAFF
TRBJ2-5	TRBV5-4	few	TRBD2	TGTGCCAGCAGCTTGGCCGGGGGAGGGGCAGAGACCCAGTACTTC	CASSLAGGGAETQYF
TRBJ1-5	TRBV5-8	once	-	TGTGCCAGCAGCTGGAACAGGGCGGGCAATCAGCCCCAGCATTTT	CASSWNRAGNQPQHF
TRBJ1-1	TRBV7-3	-	TRBD1	TGTGCCAGCAGCATACAAACAGGGGGCGTATCTGAAGCTTTCTTT	CASSIQTGGVSEAFF
TRBJ2-5	TRBV28	-	TRBD2	TGTGCCAGCCGTACCGGGACTAGCGCGGCTCAGTACTTC	CASRTGTSAAQYF
TRBJ1-5	TRBV28	once	TRBD1	TGTGCCAGCAGACTAACAGGGGGCGGTCAGCCCCAGCATTTT	CASRLTGGGQPQHF
TRBJ2-3	TRBV7-3	-	TRBD2	TGTGCCAGCAGCCGGACTAGCCCGGGGGATACGCAGTATTTT	CASSRTSPGDTQYF
TRBJ1-2	TRBV28	once	-	TGTGCCAGCAGACCAGGACAGAAACATGGCTACACCTTC	CASRPGQKHGYTF
TRBJ1-4	TRBV2	-	-	TGTGCCAGCAGCAAACTACTCGGCGGTACTAATGAAAAACTGTTTTTT	CASSKLLGGTNEKLFF
TRBJ2-7	TRBV2	-	TRBD2	TGTGCCAGCAGTTCTAGCGGGGGGGCTCACTACGAGCAGTACTTC	CASSSSGGAHYEQYF
TRBJ2-3	TRBV5-4	-	-	TGTGCCAGCAGCCGGGCAGGGCGTAGCACAGATACGCAGTATTTT	CASSRAGRSTDTQYF
TRBJ2-3	TRBV2	-	TRBD1	TGTGCCGGGAGGGACAGGGCCTCAGATACGCAGTATTTT	CAGRDRASDTQYF
TRBJ2-7	TRBV7-9	-	TRBD1	TGTGCCAGCAGCTTAAGGCGTTCGGACAGGCAGTACGAGCAGTACTTC	CASSLRRSDRQYEQYF
TRBJ2-7	TRBV6-5	-	-	TGTGCCAGCAGTAGACAGGCAACCGCCTACGAGCAGTACTTC	CASSRQATAYEQYF
TRBJ1-1	TRBV11-2	once	-	TGTGCCAGCAGCTTAGGGAGGGCCACTGAAGCTTTCTTT	CASSLGRATEAFF
TRBJ2-1	TRBV7-9	-	TRBD1	TGTGCCAGCAGCCCCTCGACAGGGTCCTACAATGAGCAGTTCTTC	CASSPSTGSYNEQFF
TRBJ2-6	TRBV28	-	-	TGTGCCAGCAGTTTGGGAGGATCGGCTGGGGCCAACGTCCTGACTTTC	CASSLGGSAGANVLTF
TRBJ2-7	TRBV21-1	-	-	TGTGCCAGCACCTACGCACAGGGGGCTCGGAACTACGAGCAGTACTTC	CASTYAQGARNYEQYF
TRBJ2-7	TRBV4-2	-	-	TGTGCCAGCAGCCAAGAATCGGGGTTTGCGGGCGAGCAGTACTTC	CASSQESGFAGEQYF